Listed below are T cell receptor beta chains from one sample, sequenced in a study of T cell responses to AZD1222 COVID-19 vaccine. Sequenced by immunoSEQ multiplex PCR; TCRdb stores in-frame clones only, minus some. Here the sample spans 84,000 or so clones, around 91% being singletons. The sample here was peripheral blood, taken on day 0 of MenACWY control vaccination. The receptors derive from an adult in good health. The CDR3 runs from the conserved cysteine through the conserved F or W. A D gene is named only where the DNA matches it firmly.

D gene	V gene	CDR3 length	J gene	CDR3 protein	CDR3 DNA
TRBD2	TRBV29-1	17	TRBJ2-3	CSVEGTSGRASWDTQYF	TGCAGCGTTGAGGGGACTAGCGGGAGGGCCTCGTGGGATACGCAGTATTTT
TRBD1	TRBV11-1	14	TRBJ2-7	CASSKDRVTYEQYF	TGTGCCAGCAGCAAGGACAGGGTCACCTACGAGCAGTACTTC
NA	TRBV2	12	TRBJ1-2	CASCEGERGYTF	TGTGCCAGCTGTGAAGGGGAACGCGGCTACACCTTC
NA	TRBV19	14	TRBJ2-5	CASSILGGKETQYF	TGTGCCAGTAGTATTTTAGGGGGGAAAGAGACCCAGTACTTC
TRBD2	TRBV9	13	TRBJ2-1	CASSSGLGNEQFF	TGTGCCAGCAGCTCAGGACTAGGGAATGAGCAGTTCTTC
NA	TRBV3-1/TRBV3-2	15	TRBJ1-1	CASTAERGGDTEAFF	TGTGCCAGCACCGCAGAGAGGGGAGGGGACACTGAAGCTTTCTTT
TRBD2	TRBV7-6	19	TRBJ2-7	CASSPIRTSGRASTYEQYF	TGTGCCAGCAGCCCGATACGGACTAGCGGGAGAGCCAGTACCTACGAGCAGTACTTC
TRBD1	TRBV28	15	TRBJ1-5	CASSLLTGNNQPQHF	TGTGCCAGCAGTTTATTGACAGGGAACAATCAGCCCCAGCATTTT
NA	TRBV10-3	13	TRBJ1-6	CATKPLSDSPLHF	TGTGCCACCAAGCCTCTATCGGATTCACCCCTCCACTTT
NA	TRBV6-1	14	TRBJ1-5	CASSEHGTNQPQHF	TGTGCCAGCAGTGAACATGGGACCAATCAGCCCCAGCATTTT